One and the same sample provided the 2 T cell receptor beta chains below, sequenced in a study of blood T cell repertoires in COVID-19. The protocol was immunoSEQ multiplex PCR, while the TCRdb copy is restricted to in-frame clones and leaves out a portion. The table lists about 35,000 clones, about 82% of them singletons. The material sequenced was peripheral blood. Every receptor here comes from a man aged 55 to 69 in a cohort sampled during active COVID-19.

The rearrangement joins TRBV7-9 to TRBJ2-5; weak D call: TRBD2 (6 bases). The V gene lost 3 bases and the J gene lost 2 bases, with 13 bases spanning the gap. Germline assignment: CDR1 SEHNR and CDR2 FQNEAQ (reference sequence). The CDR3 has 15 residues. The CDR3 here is CASSFGGREQETQYF. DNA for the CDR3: TGTGCCAGCAGCTTCGGGGGTAGAGAACAAGAGACCCAGTACTTC.

The CDR3 spells CATSSDRPNTGELFF. The CDR3 DNA sequence: TGTGCCACCAGTTCAGACAGGCCGAACACCGGGGAGCTGTTTTTT. V is TRBV24-1 and J is TRBJ2-2, with a possible D match to TRBD1 (6 bases). The germline V gene encodes CDR1 KGHDR and CDR2 SFDVKD. The CDR3 loop spans 15 amino acids. V gave up 6 bases and J gave up 0 bases, with 10 bases separating them.